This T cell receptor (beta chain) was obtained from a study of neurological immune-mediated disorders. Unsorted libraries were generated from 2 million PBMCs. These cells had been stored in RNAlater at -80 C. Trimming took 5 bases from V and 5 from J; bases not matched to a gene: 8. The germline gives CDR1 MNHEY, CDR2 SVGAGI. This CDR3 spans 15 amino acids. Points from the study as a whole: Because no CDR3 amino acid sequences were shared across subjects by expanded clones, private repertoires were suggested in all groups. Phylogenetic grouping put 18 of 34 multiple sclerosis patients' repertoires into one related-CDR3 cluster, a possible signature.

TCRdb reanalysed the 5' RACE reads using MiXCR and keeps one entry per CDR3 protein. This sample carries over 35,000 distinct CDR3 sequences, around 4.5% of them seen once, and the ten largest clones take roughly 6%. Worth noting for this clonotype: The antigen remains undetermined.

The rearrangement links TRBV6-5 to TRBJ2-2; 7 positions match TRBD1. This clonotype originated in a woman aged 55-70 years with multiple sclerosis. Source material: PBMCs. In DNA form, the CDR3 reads TGTGCCAGCAGTAAAGACAGGGATTGGACCGGGGAGCTGTTTTTT. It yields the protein CASSKDRDWTGELFF.